This TCR beta chain was found in a study of technical replicates of blood from a few donors. Measured with immunoSEQ multiplex PCR; TCRdb has only the in-frame clones, and not every one. This table has approximately 100,000 clones, around 96% appearing once. This CDR3 has 14 residues. With 6 bases removed from V and 2 bases from J, the gap between germline ends came to 12 bases. CDR1 WNHNN and CDR2 SYGVQD come from the germline V gene (reference sequence). J is TRBJ2-3 and V is TRBV10-1, with no clear D. This clonotype was obtained from a human donor in good health. The sequenced sample was T cells isolated from PBMCs. In nucleotides, the CDR3 is TGCGCCAGCAGCGCCCTGGGCCTCACAGATACGCAGTATTTT. As protein: CASSALGLTDTQYF.